The 8 T cell receptor beta chains below all came from one sample that was sequenced in a study of cytomegalovirus exposure and HLA in healthy donors. 60 Vbeta and 13 Jbeta primers were used in PCR. Assay used: immunoSEQ multiplex PCR; TCRdb lists only in-frame clones, some missing. The repertoire holds 150,000 to 200,000 clones, with 75% to 85% as singletons. Sample: PBMCs. Source of these receptors: a woman between 25 and 40 years old in good health and CMV-seropositive.

The chain recombines TRBV9 with TRBJ2-7; 7 nucleotides match TRBD1. Germline-derived CDR1 and CDR2 are SGDLS and YYNGEE. The CDR3 is 15 residues long. Unmatched junction bases numbered 8, after V lost 2 bases and J lost 3 bases. The chain's CDR3 is CASSVSSGGSYEQYF. DNA of the CDR3: TGTGCCAGCAGCGTGTCCTCAGGGGGAAGCTACGAGCAGTACTTC.

The V call is TRBV19, the J call TRBJ2-5; perhaps TRBD1 as D (5 bases). This CDR3 has 14 residues. Germline CDR1 reads LNHDA; CDR2 reads SQIVND (reference sequence). Trimming stripped 6 bases from V and 5 bases from J, with 16 bases between. CDR3 loop: CASSPLGVWETQYF. The CDR3 bases are TGTGCCAGTAGCCCATTAGGGGTCTGGGAGACCCAGTACTTC.

As DNA, the CDR3 is TGTGCCAGCAGCTTATACCCCCCCCCTCCCAGGCAGGGGGCTTTCGGCTACACCTTC. This translates into CASSLYPPPPRQGAFGYTF. V gene TRBV7-3 combines with J gene TRBJ1-2; 8 bases fit TRBD1. V shed 2 bases, J shed 8 bases, and the junction held 22 bases outside the gene matches. From germline, CDR1 is SGHTA and CDR2 FQGTGA. The CDR3 sequence is 19 residues long. The entire variable domain, with the rest obtained from reference TRBV7-3 and TRBJ1-2, is as follows: GAGVSQTPSNKVTEKGKYVELRCDPISGHTALYWYRQSLGQGPEFLIYFQGTGAADDSGLPNDRFFAVRPEGSVSTLKIQRTERGDSAVYLCASSLYPPPPRQGAFGYTFGSGTRLTVV.

The V and J genes are TRBV28 and TRBJ1-1, with 7 bases matching TRBD1. Losses at the gene ends were 5 bases for V and 4 bases for J; bases not matched to a gene: 7. The CDR3 is 14 amino acids. Germline CDR1 and CDR2: MDHEN and SYDVKM. CDR3 DNA sequence: TGTGCCAGCAGTGCACCAGGGGGGACCACTGAAGCTTTCTTT. Encoded protein: CASSAPGGTTEAFF.

This sequence joins TRBV28 and TRBJ2-7, with 7 positions matching TRBD1. The CDR3 is 14 amino acids. The V gene end was trimmed by 7 bases and the J gene end by 5 bases; junction bases not matched to a gene: 11. Germline V gives CDR1 MDHEN, CDR2 SYDVKM. CDR3 in DNA: TGTGCCAGCACCATAACCGACAGGGTCCACGAGCAGTACTTC. This encodes CASTITDRVHEQYF.

In its sample, this clone was seen once. This chain links TRBV4-3 with TRBJ2-1; tentatively, D is TRBD1 (5 bases). The CDR3 consists of 16 residues. V gave up 3 bases and J gave up 0 bases, with 12 bases separating them. CDR1 is LGHNA and CDR2 is YSLEER in the germline V gene. In DNA, the CDR3 is TGCGCCAGCAGCCACACAACCGACAGCTCCTACAATGAGCAGTTCTTC. It yields the protein CASSHTTDSSYNEQFF.

V usage is TRBV7-8 and J usage is TRBJ2-5; the match to TRBD2 covers 7 bases. Germline values: CDR1 SGHVS, CDR2 FQNEAQ. The CDR3 spans 15 residues. V shed 1 base and J 5 bases; nucleotides not matched to a gene: 7. In DNA, the CDR3 is TGTGCCAGCAGCTTAGTTTCGGGAGGCCTGGAGACCCAGTACTTC. Its protein is CASSLVSGGLETQYF.

This clone was observed a few times. V gene TRBV27 combines with J gene TRBJ2-6, with D perhaps matching TRBD2 (5 bases). CDR3 size: 15 residues. V was clipped by 3 bases and J by 4 bases, with 10 bases between them. Germline loops: CDR1 MNHEY, CDR2 SMNVEV (reference sequence). CDR3 region: CASSFGGSGANVLTF. In nucleotides, the CDR3 is TGTGCCAGCAGTTTTGGAGGTAGCGGGGCCAACGTCCTGACTTTC.